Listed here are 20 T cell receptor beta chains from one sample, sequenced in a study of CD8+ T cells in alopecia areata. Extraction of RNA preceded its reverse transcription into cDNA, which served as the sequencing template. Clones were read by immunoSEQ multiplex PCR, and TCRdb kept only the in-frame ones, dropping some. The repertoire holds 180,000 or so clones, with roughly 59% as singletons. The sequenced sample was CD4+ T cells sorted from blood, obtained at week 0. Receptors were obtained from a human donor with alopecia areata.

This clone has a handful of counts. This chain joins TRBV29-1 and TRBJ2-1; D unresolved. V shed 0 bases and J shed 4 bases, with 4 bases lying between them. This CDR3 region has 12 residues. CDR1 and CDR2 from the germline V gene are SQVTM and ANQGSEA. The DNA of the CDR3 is TGCAGCGTTGAAGAGGGTTACAATGAGCAGTTCTTC. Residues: CSVEEGYNEQFF.

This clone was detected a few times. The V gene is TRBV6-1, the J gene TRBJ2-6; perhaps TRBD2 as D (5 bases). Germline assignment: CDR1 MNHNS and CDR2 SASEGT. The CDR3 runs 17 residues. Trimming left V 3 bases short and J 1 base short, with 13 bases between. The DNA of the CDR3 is TGTGCCAGCAGTGATCCGGGGAGCCCTTCTGGGGCCAACGTCCTGACTTTC. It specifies CASSDPGSPSGANVLTF.

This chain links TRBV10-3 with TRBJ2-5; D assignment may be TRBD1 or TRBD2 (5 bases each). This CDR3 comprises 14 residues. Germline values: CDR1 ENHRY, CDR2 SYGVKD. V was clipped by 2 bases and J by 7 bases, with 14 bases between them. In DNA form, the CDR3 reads TGTGCCATCAGTGAGGGGGTACAGGCGGGGACCCAGTACTTC. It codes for CAISEGVQAGTQYF.

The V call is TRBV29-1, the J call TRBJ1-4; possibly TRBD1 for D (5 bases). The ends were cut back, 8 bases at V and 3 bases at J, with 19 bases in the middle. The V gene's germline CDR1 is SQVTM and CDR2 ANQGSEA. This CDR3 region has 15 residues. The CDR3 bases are TGCAGCTCAACGCAAGGGGTTGGAGCTAATGAAAAACTGTTTTTT. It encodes CSSTQGVGANEKLFF.

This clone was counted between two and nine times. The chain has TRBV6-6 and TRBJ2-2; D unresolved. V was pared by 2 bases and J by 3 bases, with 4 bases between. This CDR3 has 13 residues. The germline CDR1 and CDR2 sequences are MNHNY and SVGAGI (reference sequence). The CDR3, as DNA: TGTGCCAGCAGTTACAGGGACACCGGGGAGCTGTTTTTT. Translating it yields CASSYRDTGELFF.

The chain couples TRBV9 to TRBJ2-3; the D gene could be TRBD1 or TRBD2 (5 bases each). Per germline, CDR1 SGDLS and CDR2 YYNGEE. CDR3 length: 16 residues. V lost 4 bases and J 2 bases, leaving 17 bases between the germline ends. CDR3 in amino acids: CASSPETGTITDTQYF. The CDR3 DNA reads TGTGCCAGCAGCCCCGAGACGGGGACCATCACAGATACGCAGTATTTT.

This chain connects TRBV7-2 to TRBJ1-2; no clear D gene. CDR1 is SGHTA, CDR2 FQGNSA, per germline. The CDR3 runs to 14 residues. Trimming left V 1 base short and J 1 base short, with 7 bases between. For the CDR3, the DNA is TGTGCCAGCAGCTTAGTCCGGGGTAACTATGGCTACACCTTC. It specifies CASSLVRGNYGYTF.

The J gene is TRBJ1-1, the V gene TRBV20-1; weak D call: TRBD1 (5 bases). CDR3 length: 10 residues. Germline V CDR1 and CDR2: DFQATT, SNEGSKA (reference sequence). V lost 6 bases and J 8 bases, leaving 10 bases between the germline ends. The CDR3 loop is CSAGGLEAFF. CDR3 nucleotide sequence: TGCAGTGCGGGGGGATTGGAAGCTTTCTTT.

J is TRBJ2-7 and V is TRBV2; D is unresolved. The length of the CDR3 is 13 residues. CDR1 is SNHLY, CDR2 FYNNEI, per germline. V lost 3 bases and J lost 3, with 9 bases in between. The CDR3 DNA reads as TGTGCCAGCAGTGATTCCCTAAGCTACGAGCAGTACTTC. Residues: CASSDSLSYEQYF. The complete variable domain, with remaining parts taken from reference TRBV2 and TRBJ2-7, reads EPEVTQTPSHQVTQMGQEVILRCVPISNHLYFYWYRQILGQKVEFLVSFYNNEISEKSEIFDDQFSVERPDGSNFTLKIRSTKLEDSAMYFCASSDSLSYEQYFGPGTRLTVT.

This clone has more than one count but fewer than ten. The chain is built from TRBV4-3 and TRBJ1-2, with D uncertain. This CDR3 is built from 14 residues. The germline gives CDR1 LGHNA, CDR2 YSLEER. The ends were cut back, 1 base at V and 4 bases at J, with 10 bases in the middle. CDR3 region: CASSQVMTLYGYTF. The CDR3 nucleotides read TGCGCCAGCAGCCAAGTAATGACCCTCTATGGCTACACCTTC.

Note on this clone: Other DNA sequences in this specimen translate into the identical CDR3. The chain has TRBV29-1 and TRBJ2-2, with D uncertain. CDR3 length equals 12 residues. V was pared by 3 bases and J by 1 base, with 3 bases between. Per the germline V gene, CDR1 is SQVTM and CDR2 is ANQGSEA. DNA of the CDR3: TGCAGCGTTGACGGGAACACCGGGGAGCTGTTTTTT. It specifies CSVDGNTGELFF.

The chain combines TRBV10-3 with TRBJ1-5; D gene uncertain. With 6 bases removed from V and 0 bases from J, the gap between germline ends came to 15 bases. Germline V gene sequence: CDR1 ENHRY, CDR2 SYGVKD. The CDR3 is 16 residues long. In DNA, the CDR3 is TGTGCCATCAGCCCGACCCAGAGCTATAGCAATCAGCCCCAGCATTTT. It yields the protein CAISPTQSYSNQPQHF.

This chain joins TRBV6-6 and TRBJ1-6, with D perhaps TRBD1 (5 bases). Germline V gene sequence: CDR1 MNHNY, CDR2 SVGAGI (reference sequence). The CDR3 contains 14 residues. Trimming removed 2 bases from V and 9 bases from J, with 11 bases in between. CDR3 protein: CASSYEGNGSPLHF. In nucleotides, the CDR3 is TGTGCCAGCAGTTACGAGGGGAACGGTTCACCCCTCCACTTT.

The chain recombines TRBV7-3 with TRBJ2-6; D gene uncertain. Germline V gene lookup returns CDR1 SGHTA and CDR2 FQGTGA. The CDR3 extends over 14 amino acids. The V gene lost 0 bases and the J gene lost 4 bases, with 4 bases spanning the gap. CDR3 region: CASSLTTGANVLTF. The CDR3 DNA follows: TGTGCCAGCAGCTTAACTACCGGGGCCAACGTCCTGACTTTC.

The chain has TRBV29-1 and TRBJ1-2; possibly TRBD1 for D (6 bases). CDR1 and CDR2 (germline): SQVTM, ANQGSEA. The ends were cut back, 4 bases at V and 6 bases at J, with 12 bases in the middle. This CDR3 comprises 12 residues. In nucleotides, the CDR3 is TGCAGCGTTGTAGGTCAGGGGAATGGCTACACCTTC. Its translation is CSVVGQGNGYTF.

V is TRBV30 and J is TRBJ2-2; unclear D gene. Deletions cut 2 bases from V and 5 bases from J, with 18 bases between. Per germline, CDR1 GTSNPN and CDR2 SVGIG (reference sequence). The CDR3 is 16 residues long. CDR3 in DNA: TGTGCCTGGAGTCCCTCCGCCTTAGTCGGGACCGGGGAGCTGTTTTTT. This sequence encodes CAWSPSALVGTGELFF.

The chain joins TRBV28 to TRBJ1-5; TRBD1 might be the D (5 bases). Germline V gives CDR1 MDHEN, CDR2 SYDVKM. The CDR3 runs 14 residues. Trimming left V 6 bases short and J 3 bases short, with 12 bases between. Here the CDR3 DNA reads TGTGCCAGCAGCTCGGGGCCTTTCAATCAGCCCCAGCATTTT. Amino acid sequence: CASSSGPFNQPQHF.

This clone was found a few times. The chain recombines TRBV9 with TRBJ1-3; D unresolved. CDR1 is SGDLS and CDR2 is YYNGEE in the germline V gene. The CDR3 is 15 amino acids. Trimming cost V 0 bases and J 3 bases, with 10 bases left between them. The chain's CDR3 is CASSVALGFGNTIYF. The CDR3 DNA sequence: TGTGCCAGCAGCGTAGCTCTGGGCTTTGGAAACACCATATATTTT.

This chain's CDR3 is CAIRAGQDNSPLHF. CDR3 sequence (DNA): TGTGCCATCAGAGCGGGACAAGATAATTCACCCCTCCACTTT. This chain connects TRBV10-3 to TRBJ1-6; TRBD1 is a possible D gene (6 bases). The CDR3 runs 14 residues. V lost 6 bases to trimming and J lost 5 bases, with 11 bases between them. The V gene's germline CDR1 is ENHRY and CDR2 SYGVKD.

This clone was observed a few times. The CDR3, as DNA: TGTGCCAGCAGTTATAACGACAGATACGAGCAGTACTTC. It encodes CASSYNDRYEQYF. The rearrangement links TRBV2 to TRBJ2-7; D perhaps matches TRBD1 (5 bases). This CDR3 has 13 amino acids. Trimming removed 5 bases at V and 4 bases at J, with 12 bases between. Germline V gives CDR1 SNHLY, CDR2 FYNNEI.